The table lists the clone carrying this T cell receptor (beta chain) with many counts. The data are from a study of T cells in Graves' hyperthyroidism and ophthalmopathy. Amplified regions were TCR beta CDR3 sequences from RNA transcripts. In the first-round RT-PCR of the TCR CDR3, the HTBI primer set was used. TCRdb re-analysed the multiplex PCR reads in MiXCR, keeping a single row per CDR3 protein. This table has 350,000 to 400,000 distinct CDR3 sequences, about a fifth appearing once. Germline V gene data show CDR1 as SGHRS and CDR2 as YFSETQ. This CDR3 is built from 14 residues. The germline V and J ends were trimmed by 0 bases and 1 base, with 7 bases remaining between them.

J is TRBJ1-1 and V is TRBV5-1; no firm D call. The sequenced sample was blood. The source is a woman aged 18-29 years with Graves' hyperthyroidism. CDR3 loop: CASSLETRNTEAFF. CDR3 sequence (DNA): TGCGCCAGCAGCTTGGAGACAAGGAACACTGAAGCTTTCTTT.